A single sample gave rise to the 17 T cell receptor beta chains below, sequenced in a study of blood T cell repertoires in COVID-19. Assay used: immunoSEQ multiplex PCR; TCRdb lists only in-frame clones, some missing. The sample contains about 94,000 clones, about four fifths of which appear only once. Sequencing input: peripheral blood. The receptors originated from a man in his 70s with COVID-19, enrolled during active disease.

The rearrangement uses TRBV9 and TRBJ2-5; 8 nucleotides match TRBD1. J was trimmed by 2 bases and V by 3 bases; bases with no gene match: 3. The CDR3 is 14 residues long. CDR1 is SGDLS and CDR2 is YYNGEE in the germline V gene. In DNA, the CDR3 is TGTGCCAGCAGCGAGTGGGACAGGCAAGAGACCCAGTACTTC. Translated: CASSEWDRQETQYF.

V usage is TRBV12-3 or TRBV12-4 and J usage is TRBJ2-1; D is unresolved. The CDR3 is made up of 12 amino acids. V was clipped by 3 bases and J by 7 bases, with 7 bases between them. CDR3 sequence reads: CASSFRGNEQFF. The CDR3 region has the DNA TGTGCCAGCAGTTTCCGCGGTAATGAGCAGTTCTTC.

The genes are TRBV3-1 (or the pseudogene TRBV3-2) and TRBJ2-5, with D perhaps TRBD2 (7 bases). V dropped 4 bases and J dropped 5 bases, with 17 bases sitting between them. Germline V gene data show CDR1 as LGHDT and CDR2 as YNNKEL (reference sequence). The CDR3 runs 15 residues. CDR3 loop: CASSREWGGGETQYF. As DNA, the CDR3 is TGTGCCAGCAGCCGCGAATGGGGGGGCGGGGAGACCCAGTACTTC.

This chain connects TRBV28 to TRBJ2-7; TRBD2 aligns across 10 bases. Germline CDR1 is MDHEN and CDR2 is SYDVKM. V was clipped by 9 bases and J by 5 bases; unmatched bases: 7. CDR3 length: 13 residues. The CDR3 protein is CASATSGSHEQYF. In DNA, the CDR3 is TGTGCCAGTGCGACTAGCGGGTCCCACGAGCAGTACTTC.

The V call is TRBV28, the J call TRBJ1-2, with D uncertain. The CDR3 consists of 16 residues. V was clipped by 5 bases and J by 8 bases, with 24 bases between them. Germline loops: CDR1 MDHEN, CDR2 SYDVKM. CDR3 sequence: CASSPPHTGRSTGYTF. DNA of the CDR3: TGTGCCAGCAGTCCACCCCACACGGGGAGGTCGACGGGCTACACCTTC.

This clone was counted once. The chain links TRBV7-2 to TRBJ1-2, with a tentative D call TRBD1 (6 bases). This CDR3 is 14 amino acids long. Germline lookup yields CDR1 SGHTA and CDR2 FQGNSA. V dropped 1 base and J dropped 4 bases, with 10 bases sitting between them. CDR3 residues: CASSLEGQLYGYTF. CDR3 DNA: TGTGCCAGCAGCTTAGAAGGACAGCTCTATGGCTACACCTTC.

V and J are TRBV30 and TRBJ2-3, with TRBD2 as a possible D gene (5 bases). This CDR3 has 12 residues. Germline V gene lookup returns CDR1 GTSNPN and CDR2 SVGIG (reference sequence). Trimming left V 2 bases short and J 4 bases short, with 7 bases between. The CDR3 spells CAWSPSSDTQYF. In nucleotides, the CDR3 is TGTGCCTGGAGTCCTAGCTCAGATACGCAGTATTTT. The entire variable domain, with the rest obtained from reference TRBV30 and TRBJ2-3, is as follows: SQTIHQWPATLVQPVGSPLSLECTVEGTSNPNLYWYRQAAGRGLQLLFYSVGIGQISSEVPQNLSASRPQDRQFILSSKKLLLSDSGFYLCAWSPSSDTQYFGPGTRLTVL.

This chain links TRBV19 with TRBJ1-5, with a weak D call TRBD1 (5 bases). With 5 bases removed from V and 6 bases from J, the gap between germline ends came to 17 bases. CDR3 length equals 15 residues. Germline V gives CDR1 LNHDA, CDR2 SQIVND (reference sequence). The chain's CDR3 is CASSETYGGGQPQHF. CDR3 coding DNA: TGTGCCAGTAGTGAAACCTACGGGGGTGGTCAGCCCCAGCATTTT.

The CDR3 region is CSPRGDYGYTF. The CDR3 nucleotides read TGCAGCCCACGGGGAGATTATGGCTACACCTTC. The chain uses TRBV20-1 and TRBJ1-2; D not resolved. Germline CDR1 reads DFQATT; CDR2 reads SNEGSKA (reference sequence). This CDR3 region has 11 residues.

This CDR3 is CASSTRTGGDTEAFF. The CDR3 region has the DNA TGCGCCAGCAGTACCCGGACAGGGGGAGACACTGAAGCTTTCTTT. This sequence joins TRBV5-1 and TRBJ1-1; TRBD1 agrees at 10 bases. The V gene's germline CDR1 is SGHRS and CDR2 YFSETQ. This CDR3 is built from 15 residues. V was pared by 5 bases and J by 3 bases, with 7 bases of the junction left unmatched.

V gene TRBV6-5 combines with J gene TRBJ1-1, with D tentatively TRBD1 (6 bases). CDR1 and CDR2 from the germline V gene are MNHEY and SVGAGI. The CDR3 spans 14 residues. Trimming left V 6 bases short and J 1 base short, with 12 bases between. CDR3 in DNA: TGTGCCAGCAGCCGGACAGCTTCGAACACTGAAGCTTTCTTT. It codes for CASSRTASNTEAFF.

The chain has TRBV10-3 and TRBJ1-6, with 7 bases lining up with TRBD1. The CDR3 is 12 residues long. Germline loops: CDR1 ENHRY, CDR2 SYGVKD. V shed 6 bases, J shed 10 bases, and the junction held 3 bases outside the gene matches. CDR3 sequence (DNA): TGTGCCATCAGGACAGGGCTCTCACCCCTCCACTTT. It is translated as CAIRTGLSPLHF.

A single count supports this clone. This sequence joins TRBV18 and TRBJ2-3; D is perhaps TRBD1 (6 bases). Trimming removed 6 bases from V and 2 bases from J, with 12 bases in between. Germline values: CDR1 KGHSH, CDR2 LQKENI. The CDR3 is 14 residues long. CDR3 coding DNA: TGTGCCAGCTCGCCGGGACACGACACAGATACGCAGTATTTT. As protein: CASSPGHDTDTQYF.

This chain uses TRBV19 with TRBJ2-3, with TRBD1 as a possible D gene (6 bases). The CDR3 is made up of 14 amino acids. The V end lost 3 bases, the J end lost 3 bases, and 10 bases lay between the germline ends. The germline gives CDR1 LNHDA, CDR2 SQIVND (reference sequence). CDR3 DNA sequence: TGTGCCAGTAGTATCAGGGGACGGACAGATACGCAGTATTTT. The encoded protein is CASSIRGRTDTQYF.

This clone was seen a single time. The chain is built from TRBV5-4 and TRBJ2-6; no firm D call. V lost 5 bases and J lost 2, with 20 bases in between. The CDR3 is 18 amino acids. Looked up from germline, CDR1 is SGHNT and CDR2 is YYREEE (reference sequence). Here the CDR3 DNA reads TGTGCCAGCAGATATAGGTCAAGCTCTGGGCCTGGGGCCAACGTCCTGACTTTC. Residues: CASRYRSSSGPGANVLTF. The full variable domain, completed using reference TRBV5-4 and TRBJ2-6, is ETGVTQSPTHLIKTRGQQVTLRCSSQSGHNTVSWYQQALGQGPQFIFQYYREEENGRGNFPPRFSGLQFPNYSSELNVNALELDDSALYLCASRYRSSSGPGANVLTFGAGSRLTVL.

This clone was detected only once. This chain uses TRBV4-2 with TRBJ2-7, with a weak D call TRBD1 (6 bases). The CDR3 is 16 residues long. CDR1 LGHNA and CDR2 YNFKEQ come from the germline V gene. Trimming cost V 0 bases and J 0 bases, with 12 bases left between them. The CDR3 loop reads CASSQDRGRTSYEQYF. Here the CDR3 DNA reads TGTGCCAGCAGCCAAGATAGGGGGAGAACCTCCTACGAGCAGTACTTC.

The V gene is TRBV28, the J gene TRBJ1-1; D possibly corresponds to TRBD1 (5 bases). V shed 7 bases and J shed 0 bases, with 18 bases lying between them. In germline, CDR1 is MDHEN, CDR2 SYDVKM. This CDR3 comprises 16 residues. DNA of the CDR3: TGTGCCAGCACCATCGCTGGCGGGGGTCTGAACACTGAAGCTTTCTTT. Translating gives CASTIAGGGLNTEAFF.